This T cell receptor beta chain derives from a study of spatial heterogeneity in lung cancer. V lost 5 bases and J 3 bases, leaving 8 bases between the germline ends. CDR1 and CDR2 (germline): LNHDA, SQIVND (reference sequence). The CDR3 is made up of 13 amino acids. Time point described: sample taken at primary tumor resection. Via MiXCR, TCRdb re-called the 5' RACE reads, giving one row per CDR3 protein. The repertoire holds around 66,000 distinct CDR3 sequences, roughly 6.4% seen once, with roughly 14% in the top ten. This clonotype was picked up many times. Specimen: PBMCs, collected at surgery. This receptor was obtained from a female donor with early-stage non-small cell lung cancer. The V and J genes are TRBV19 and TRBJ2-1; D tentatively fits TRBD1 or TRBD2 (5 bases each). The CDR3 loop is CASSWGFYNEQFF. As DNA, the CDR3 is TGTGCCAGTAGTTGGGGGTTCTACAATGAGCAGTTCTTC. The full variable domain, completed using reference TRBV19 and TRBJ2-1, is DGGITQSPKYLFRKEGQNVTLSCEQNLNHDAMYWYRQDPGQGLRLIYYSQIVNDFQKGDIAEGYSVSREKKESFPLTVTSAQKNPTAFYLCASSWGFYNEQFFGPGTRLTVL.